This TCR beta chain appears in the sequencing data of a study of blood T cell repertoires in COVID-19. Overall study: The origin of the acute and convalescent COVID-19 samples was the United States, Italy and Spain. PBMCs, B-cell-depleted T cells, or T cells provided the cDNA or gDNA that made up the material.

Only one count was recorded for this clone. Per the original methods: Estimation of nucleated cell counts relied on the amplification of reference gene primers. The data were produced by immunoSEQ multiplex PCR, yet TCRdb's version contains in-frame clones alone and is incomplete. V and J calls plus clone size are reproduced from that table; the DNA served to infer D and trimming. The table has about 230,000 clones, roughly 88% seen once. The clonotype originates from a man aged 35 to 55 with acute or convalescent COVID-19. The sample was peripheral blood.

The CDR3 coding sequence is TGTGCCATCAGTGACGGGGGGAAGGGGGACATTCAGTACTTC. Translated, it gives CAISDGGKGDIQYF. The rearrangement uses TRBV10-3 and TRBJ2-4; a possible D gene is TRBD2 (7 bases). This CDR3 region has 14 residues. Per germline, CDR1 ENHRY and CDR2 SYGVKD. V lost 3 bases and J 8 bases, leaving 14 bases between the germline ends.